This T cell receptor (beta chain) was identified in a study of response to subunit inactivated influenza vaccine. Study results and caveats: Each seasonal influenza vaccination, the authors suggested, recruits few new T cells.

CDR3 length: 17 amino acids. Trimming took 3 bases from V and 6 from J; bases not matched to a gene: 14. Germline V gene lookup returns CDR1 SGHTS and CDR2 YDEGEE. Via MiXCR, TCRdb re-called the RT-PCR reads, giving one row per CDR3 protein. The sample lists hundreds of thousands of distinct CDR3 sequences, around 18% occurring once. Ten or more counts support this clonotype. The antigen is not known. Material: PBMCs from blood, obtained around 5 days after vaccination. This sequence originates from a man aged 45-65 years who received an inactivated influenza vaccine. The V and J genes are TRBV5-8 and TRBJ1-4; 7 bases match TRBD1. The CDR3 DNA reads TGTGCCAGCAGCTGGGTACAGACAGGGAGGGCGGATGAAAAACTGTTTTTT. Encoded protein: CASSWVQTGRADEKLFF.